The rows below give T cell receptor beta chains drawn from one sample of a study of T-cell reconstitution after alpha-beta-depleted transplantation in children. TCRdb processed the PCR reads anew with MiXCR; each CDR3 protein has one entry. This table holds about a million distinct CDR3 sequences, 25% to 35% found once. Sequencing was performed on PBMCs, mostly from graft donor cells, taken 360 days after TCRalphabeta/CD19-depleted stem cell transplant. The receptors shown here come from a boy younger than two who had a stem cell transplant for SCID, so the T cells may come from the graft donor. CDR3s include the opening cysteine and the closing phenylalanine or tryptophan. The order of the fields is D gene, V gene, J gene, clone size, CDR3 DNA, CDR3 protein. D genes are given only for firm matches. For some rows the clone size is stated as once, few or many, or as a class when expanded; others skip it.

>TRBD1|TRBV20-1|TRBJ1-4|NA
TGCAGTGCTAGAGATCGACAGGGGGATCCAACTAATGAAAAACTGTTTTTT
CSARDRQGDPTNEKLFF
>NA|TRBV7-9|TRBJ1-5|few
TGTGCCAGCAGCTCGTCCTGGGGGCACGGGGATCAGCCCCAGCATTTT
CASSSSWGHGDQPQHF
>TRBD1|TRBV3-1|TRBJ2-7|few
TGTGCCAGCAGTCGACCCGGGACAGGGTCCTACGAGCAGTACTTC
CASSRPGTGSYEQYF
>NA|TRBV4-3|TRBJ2-5|NA
TGCGCCAGCAGCCCCTGGCTCGGAGGATCCGAAGAGACCCAGTACTTC
CASSPWLGGSEETQYF
>TRBD1|TRBV20-1|TRBJ1-2|NA
TGCAGTGCTTGGTACAGGGGATGGGGCTACACCTTC
CSAWYRGWGYTF
>NA|TRBV18|TRBJ1-4|NA
TGTGCCAGCTCCCCGAGGGGGGCTGGAGAAAAACTGTTTTTT
CASSPRGAGEKLFF
>NA|TRBV5-1|TRBJ2-4|few
TGCGCCAGCAGCACGACAGGCCTGGGGACCAAAAACATTCAGTACTTC
CASSTTGLGTKNIQYF
>NA|TRBV5-1|TRBJ1-2|few
TGCGCCAGCAGCGATACGGGGGCAGCTAATGGCCTAGACGGCTACACCTTC
CASSDTGAANGLDGYTF
>TRBD1|TRBV5-1|TRBJ2-1|NA
TGCGCCAGCAGTTATGGGACAGGGAATGAGCAGTTCTTC
CASSYGTGNEQFF
>NA|TRBV12-3/TRBV12-4|TRBJ2-5|many
TGTGCCAGCAGGAATACTAGGGTAGAGACCCAGTACTTC
CASRNTRVETQYF
>NA|TRBV6-2/TRBV6-3|TRBJ1-5|once
TGTGCCAGCAGTATGTGGGGGGCAGATCAGCCCCAGCATTTT
CASSMWGADQPQHF
>NA|TRBV28|TRBJ2-7|NA
TGTGCCAGCAGTTTATCAGGGAACTCCTACGAGCAGTACTTC
CASSLSGNSYEQYF
>NA|TRBV2|TRBJ2-1|few
TGTGCCAGCAGTGAGATGGCTAGCGCCTACAATGAGCAGTTCTTC
CASSEMASAYNEQFF
>TRBD2|TRBV7-3|TRBJ2-3|NA
TGTGCCAGCAGCATGTCTAGCGGAACCCGCACAGATACGCAGTATTTT
CASSMSSGTRTDTQYF
>NA|TRBV24-1|TRBJ1-1|once
TGTGCCACCAGTGATTTCCCGGGGTCGGGGGCTGTCGAAGCTTTCTTT
CATSDFPGSGAVEAFF
>TRBD1|TRBV4-1|TRBJ2-7|many
TGCGCCAGCAGCCTCCTGGGACAGGGGAGATACGAGCAGTACTTC
CASSLLGQGRYEQYF
>TRBD1|TRBV2|TRBJ2-7|NA
TGTGCCAGCAGGAGGACAGGGGCGAGGAACGAGCAGTACTTC
CASRRTGARNEQYF
>TRBD1|TRBV20-1|TRBJ2-1|NA
TGCAGTGCAAGGACAGGGGTCAATGAGCAGTTCTTC
CSARTGVNEQFF
>NA|TRBV5-1|TRBJ2-7|few
TGCGCCAGCAGCTTCGATCCGGGGCTCACCTACGAGCAGTACTTC
CASSFDPGLTYEQYF
>NA|TRBV20-1|TRBJ2-7|few
TGCAGTGCTCCCGGCGATTACTACGAGCAGTACTTC
CSAPGDYYEQYF
>NA|TRBV5-5|TRBJ1-5|few
TGTGCCAGCAGCTTGGACTTCAATCAGCCCCAGCATTTT
CASSLDFNQPQHF
>NA|TRBV27|TRBJ2-5|once
TGTGCCAGCAGTTTAAGCCCTGTCGGTCAAGAGACCCAGTACTTC
CASSLSPVGQETQYF
>NA|TRBV11-2|TRBJ1-5|NA
TGTGCCAGCAGCCTCCAGACAGTACCCAATCAGCCCCAGCATTTT
CASSLQTVPNQPQHF
>NA|TRBV20-1|TRBJ2-1|once
TGCAGTGCTGCCTGGGAGTACAATGAGCAGTTCTTC
CSAAWEYNEQFF
>NA|TRBV7-9|TRBJ2-3|few
TGTGCCAGCAGCTTTCCGTCGCCTACCGGAGTCACAGATACGCAGTATTTT
CASSFPSPTGVTDTQYF
>NA|TRBV7-3|TRBJ2-2|NA
TGTGCCAGCAGCTTATGGGGCCTCGGGACATCGAACACCGGGGAGCTGTTTTTT
CASSLWGLGTSNTGELFF
>TRBD2|TRBV5-1|TRBJ2-1|NA
TGCGCCAGCAGCCGTGGTGGAATTGAGATACTAGCGCGCCCGGATGAGCAGTTCTTC
CASSRGGIEILARPDEQFF
>NA|TRBV12-3/TRBV12-4|TRBJ2-1|few
TGTGCCAGCAGTTTGGCGGCAGGGTCCGGTGAGCAGTTCTTC
CASSLAAGSGEQFF
>NA|TRBV6-2/TRBV6-3|TRBJ2-3|NA
TGTGCCAGCAGTTACGGATTTGTAGATACGCAGTATTTT
CASSYGFVDTQYF
>TRBD2|TRBV10-3|TRBJ2-7|NA
TGTGCCATCAGAGACTCGGGACTAGCGGGAATGGAGCAGTACTTC
CAIRDSGLAGMEQYF
>NA|TRBV5-1|TRBJ2-3|NA
TGCGCCAGCAGCTTCTTCGGGGGCACAGATACGCAGTATTTT
CASSFFGGTDTQYF
>NA|TRBV9|TRBJ2-3|NA
TGTGCCAGCAGCGTAACTAGTCTAGCAGATACGCAGTATTTT
CASSVTSLADTQYF
>TRBD1|TRBV5-1|TRBJ2-1|few
TGCGCCAGCAGCGGCTTAGCCGGGACAGAGACGAGCTTTTACAATGAGCAGTTCTTC
CASSGLAGTETSFYNEQFF
>NA|TRBV13|TRBJ2-1|NA
TGTGCCAGCAGCTTAGATCGGGGGATCGAGCAGTTCTTC
CASSLDRGIEQFF
>TRBD2|TRBV12-3/TRBV12-4|TRBJ2-1|NA
TGTGCCAGCAGTTCCACGGGACTAGCGGGGGCCTACAATGAGCAGTTCTTC
CASSSTGLAGAYNEQFF
>NA|TRBV5-1|TRBJ2-2|few
TGCGCCAGCACCCGACAGGCTAACACCGGGGAGCTGTTTTTT
CASTRQANTGELFF
>TRBD1|TRBV15|TRBJ1-1|NA
TGTGCCACCAGCGGGGGACAGGGGAACACTGAAGCTTTCTTT
CATSGGQGNTEAFF
>TRBD1|TRBV10-3|TRBJ2-7|NA
TGTGCCATCAGGGGACAGGAGATTTACGAGCAGTACTTC
CAIRGQEIYEQYF
>NA|TRBV20-1|TRBJ2-3|NA
TGCAGTGCTAGAGCGAAGGGCCCAGATACGCAGTATTTT
CSARAKGPDTQYF
>TRBD1|TRBV6-2/TRBV6-3|TRBJ2-2|many
TGTGCCAGCACCCCCGAGGGACAGTCGAACACCGGGGAGCTGTTTTTT
CASTPEGQSNTGELFF
>NA|TRBV27|TRBJ1-5|once
TGTGCCAGCAGCCCTTTTCCTGGCCAGCCCCAGCATTTT
CASSPFPGQPQHF
>TRBD2|TRBV9|TRBJ2-1|NA
TGTGCCTCCGATAGCGGGGGGCACAATGAGCAGTTCTTC
CASDSGGHNEQFF
>TRBD2|TRBV6-1|TRBJ2-1|NA
TGTGCCAGCAAGGGAGAGCGGGGCCGATACAATGAGCAGTTCTTC
CASKGERGRYNEQFF
>NA|TRBV7-8|TRBJ2-7|few
TGTGCCAGCAGCTTAGGAGGTAGGGCGGCGAGGGAGCAGTACTTC
CASSLGGRAAREQYF
>NA|TRBV6-1|TRBJ1-5|few
TGTGCCAGCAGTGACAGGGGTAACAATCAGCCCCAGCATTTT
CASSDRGNNQPQHF
>NA|TRBV7-2|TRBJ2-2|few
TGTGCCAGCAGCTTAATGCCCGGGGGCGGGGAGCTGTTTTTT
CASSLMPGGGELFF
>NA|TRBV3-1|TRBJ2-5|NA
TGTGCCAGCAGCCAAGTCGGGATATACTTC
CASSQVGIYF
>NA|TRBV20-1|TRBJ2-4|NA
TGCAGTGCCCCCTCGGCGGGCCTCAGGGCCAAAAACATTCAGTACTTC
CSAPSAGLRAKNIQYF
>TRBD1|TRBV29-1|TRBJ1-6|few
TGCAGCGTTCTGGAGGACAGGGTTTCACCCCTCCACTTT
CSVLEDRVSPLHF